These 12 T cell receptor beta chains came from one sample sequenced in a study of regulatory T cells in long-lasting Graves disease. Stated time point: persistent/refractory GD, antithyroid drugs over 5 years with positive TRAb. There was RNA extracted from PBMCs, and the TCR library was made from it. Sequencing libraries for TCR beta were prepared with iRepertoire HTBI primers and Arm-PCR of CDR3 regions. One entry per CDR3 protein results from TCRdb running MiXCR on the multiplex PCR reads. The sample lists around 500,000 distinct CDR3 sequences; less than 25% were seen once. This specimen consisted of peripheral blood mononuclear cells (PBMCs), obtained when the disease was refractory, from a patient treated with antithyroid drugs. The receptors derive from a female donor with Graves disease.

This clonotype occurred many times. The chain is built from TRBV27 and TRBJ1-2; no definite D call. Germline V gene lookup returns CDR1 MNHEY and CDR2 SMNVEV (reference sequence). V was clipped by 2 bases and J by 4 bases, with 8 bases between them. This CDR3 has 13 amino acids. CDR3 in amino acids: CASSLHRIYGYTF. Here the CDR3 DNA reads TGTGCCAGCAGTTTACATCGAATCTATGGCTACACCTTC.

This clonotype was recorded many times. The CDR3 region has the DNA TGCAGCGTTGAAGATACAGGGAAACCCTCCTATGGCTACACCTTC. It yields the protein CSVEDTGKPSYGYTF. This sequence joins TRBV29-1 and TRBJ1-2; D is possibly TRBD1 (6 bases). Trimming pared 0 bases from V and 4 bases from J, leaving 15 bases between. CDR1 and CDR2 from the germline V gene are SQVTM and ANQGSEA. The CDR3 totals 15 residues.

CDR3 sequence reads: CASSSSRIWVGLVYGYTF. In nucleotides, the CDR3 is TGTGCCAGCAGCTCCAGCAGGATCTGGGTGGGGCTGGTCTATGGCTACACCTTC. This chain joins TRBV13 and TRBJ1-2, with a weak D call TRBD1 (5 bases). Germline CDR1 PRHDT, CDR2 FYEKMQ (reference sequence). The CDR3 is 18 residues long. The V gene lost 4 bases and the J gene lost 4 bases, with 25 bases spanning the gap.

The rearrangement links TRBV4-1 to TRBJ2-7; 7 nucleotides align to TRBD2. The CDR3 length is 15 residues. Germline trimming cut 3 bases from V and 2 bases from J; bases unmatched to any gene: 7. CDR1 MGHRA and CDR2 YSYEKL come from the germline V gene. Written as DNA, the CDR3 is TGCGCCAGCAGCCACCAAGCGGGGAGGGCCTACGAGCAGTACTTC. Protein sequence: CASSHQAGRAYEQYF.

This chain uses TRBV7-9 with TRBJ1-6; no definite D call. V lost 1 base, J lost 7 bases, and 23 bases lay in between. This CDR3 contains 19 residues. Germline values: CDR1 SEHNR, CDR2 FQNEAQ (reference sequence). CDR3 DNA: TGTGCCAGCAGCTTAGAGAGGCCAGGTCCGGAATATACCAATTCACCCCTCCACTTT. Amino acids: CASSLERPGPEYTNSPLHF.

This clonotype was seen ten or more times. The rearrangement uses TRBV11-1 and TRBJ1-2; no clear D. The CDR3 contains 16 residues. Germline CDR1 SGHAT, CDR2 FQDESV (reference sequence). V lost 1 base and J lost 1, with 13 bases in between. CDR3 residues: CASSLDTGFGNYGYTF. In nucleotides, the CDR3 is TGTGCCAGCAGCTTAGATACCGGGTTCGGTAACTATGGCTACACCTTC.

This clonotype was seen ten or more times. V usage is TRBV12-3 or TRBV12-4 and J usage is TRBJ1-5; the D gene is possibly TRBD1 (5 bases). The CDR3 contains 16 residues. Trimming shortened V by 5 bases and J by 2 bases, and 16 bases separated the two germline ends. The CDR3 protein is CASSPQDSGGNQPQHF. CDR3 coding DNA: TGTGCCAGCAGTCCGCAAGACAGTGGCGGCAATCAGCCCCAGCATTTT.

In its sample, this clonotype was seen many times. The V call is TRBV20-1, the J call TRBJ1-4; D remains ambiguous. V was pared by 3 bases and J by 0 bases, with 14 bases between. CDR1 is DFQATT, CDR2 SNEGSKA, per germline (reference sequence). The CDR3 contains 16 residues. The CDR3 nucleotides read TGCAGTGCTAGGTTCCAGAATATCTCAACTAATGAAAAACTGTTTTTT. Encoded protein: CSARFQNISTNEKLFF.

This clonotype was observed a few times. The chain couples TRBV5-1 to TRBJ2-7; D not resolved. The CDR3 is 15 residues long. The germline V gene has CDR1 SGHRS and CDR2 YFSETQ. V shed 0 bases and J shed 2 bases, with 12 bases lying between them. The chain's CDR3 is CASSLARAPTYEQYF. The CDR3 nucleotides are TGCGCCAGCAGCTTGGCCCGGGCCCCTACCTACGAGCAGTACTTC.

A remark on this clonotype: Being one base from a much bigger clone, this may be a read error. Because the CDR3 is missing its conserved closing phenylalanine or tryptophan, this is likely a read error. This chain joins TRBV3-1 and TRBJ1-2; D is unclear. The CDR3 loop spans 12 amino acids. Per germline, CDR1 LGHDT and CDR2 YNNKEL (reference sequence). The V and J ends lost 0 bases and 3 bases respectively, with 2 bases between them. The CDR3 sequence is CASSQEDYGYTL. The CDR3, as DNA: TGTGCCAGCAGCCAAGAAGACTATGGCTACACCCTC.

J is TRBJ2-3 and V is TRBV6-5; D might be TRBD2 (5 bases). Germline values: CDR1 MNHEY, CDR2 SVGAGI. The CDR3 has 16 amino acids. V gave up 0 bases and J gave up 2 bases, with 12 bases separating them. In DNA form, the CDR3 reads TGTGCCAGCAGTTACTCTGGAGGACTCTTCACAGATACGCAGTATTTT. Its protein product is CASSYSGGLFTDTQYF.

This clonotype was seen only a few times. A clone one base away is much larger, so this may be a read error. The chain is built from TRBV3-1 and TRBJ2-5; 7 bases fit TRBD2. CDR3 size: 16 residues. Germline V lookup: CDR1 LGHDT, CDR2 YNNKEL (reference sequence). The CDR3 DNA follows: TGTGCCAGCGGCCAAGGGGAGGGGAGGGCGCAAGAGACCCAGTACTTC. Translating it yields CASGQGEGRAQETQYF.